The rows below give T cell receptor beta chains drawn from one sample of a study of cytomegalovirus exposure and HLA in healthy donors. Using immunoSEQ multiplex PCR, the repertoire was profiled, and TCRdb retains in-frame clones only, with some absent. This table holds some 70,000 clones, around 81% found once. Sequencing input: PBMCs. The receptor source for this set is a young man in good health and CMV-seronegative. Both conserved end residues are part of each CDR3. A D gene is named only where the DNA matches it firmly. Clone size is stated in some rows and not others, as once, few, many or a class when expanded.

>.|TRBV5-6|TRBD2|TRBJ2-3
CASSFFSGGEFTDTQYF
TGTGCCAGCAGCTTTTTCAGCGGGGGGGAATTCACAGATACGCAGTATTTT
>.|TRBV6-1|.|TRBJ2-2
CASSPGFTGELFF
TGTGCCAGCAGTCCGGGATTTACCGGGGAGCTGTTTTTT
>.|TRBV7-2|TRBD2|TRBJ2-3
CASSLVGAGGSTDTQYF
TGTGCCAGCAGCTTAGTCGGAGCGGGAGGGTCCACAGATACGCAGTATTTT
>.|TRBV7-6|.|TRBJ1-5
CASSPGGGPSNQPQHF
TGTGCCAGCAGCCCGGGGGGCGGCCCTAGCAATCAGCCCCAGCATTTT
>few|TRBV5-1|TRBD1|TRBJ2-2
CASSLRTGEPGELFF
TGCGCCAGCAGCTTGAGGACAGGGGAGCCCGGGGAGCTGTTTTTT
>.|TRBV6-5|.|TRBJ1-3
CASSYKGHPRGNTIYF
TGTGCCAGCAGTTATAAGGGACATCCCAGGGGAAACACCATATATTTT
>.|TRBV9|.|TRBJ1-1
CASGGHQNTEAFF
TGTGCCAGCGGGGGACATCAGAACACTGAAGCTTTCTTT
>.|TRBV18|.|TRBJ2-1
CASSPTGIDQFF
TGTGCCAGCTCACCAACAGGGATAGATCAGTTCTTC
>.|TRBV9|TRBD1|TRBJ2-2
CASSVGTGGNTGELFF
TGTGCCAGCAGCGTAGGAACAGGGGGAAACACCGGGGAGCTGTTTTTT
>.|TRBV7-8|TRBD1|TRBJ2-1
CASSSRWDSYNEQFF
TGTGCCAGCAGCTCAAGATGGGACAGTTACAATGAGCAGTTCTTC
>.|TRBV19|.|TRBJ2-1
CASSIGQGQYNEQFF
TGTGCCAGTAGTATAGGTCAGGGGCAATACAATGAGCAGTTCTTC
>.|TRBV29-1|TRBD1|TRBJ1-2
CSVQGDPNYGYTF
TGCAGCGTACAGGGGGATCCTAACTATGGCTACACCTTC
>once|TRBV11-2|TRBD2|TRBJ2-3
CASSSIREVPTDTQYF
TGTGCCAGCAGCTCGATCCGGGAGGTCCCCACAGATACGCAGTATTTT
>.|TRBV4-1|.|TRBJ1-2
CASSQDSNYGYTF
TGCGCCAGCAGCCAAGACAGTAACTATGGCTACACCTTC
>few|TRBV28|.|TRBJ1-5
CASRPPGEPQHF
TGTGCCAGCAGGCCGCCGGGTGAGCCCCAGCATTTT
>.|TRBV4-3|.|TRBJ2-1
CASSQERRREFNEQFF
TGCGCCAGCAGCCAAGAAAGGAGACGGGAGTTCAATGAGCAGTTCTTC
>.|TRBV6-1|TRBD2|TRBJ2-3
CASSDIAGVGDTQYF
TGTGCCAGCAGTGACATAGCGGGGGTCGGAGATACGCAGTATTTT
>.|TRBV27|TRBD2|TRBJ2-1
CASSFLAGYWGEQFF
TGTGCCAGCAGTTTCCTAGCGGGCTACTGGGGTGAGCAGTTCTTC
>.|TRBV9|.|TRBJ2-3
CASSPQVDTQYF
TGTGCCAGCAGCCCGCAGGTCGATACGCAGTATTTT
>.|TRBV19|TRBD2|TRBJ2-1
CASSRTSGGTEQFF
TGTGCCAGTTCGCGAACTAGCGGGGGGACGGAGCAGTTCTTC
>.|TRBV28|.|TRBJ1-5
CASTLGRRGIKYQPQHF
TGTGCCAGCACCCTCGGGCGCAGGGGCATAAAGTATCAGCCCCAGCATTTT
>once|TRBV4-3|TRBD1|TRBJ1-2
CASSRSLEGQYSEGYTF
TGCGCCAGCAGCCGGTCGTTAGAGGGACAGTACTCAGAGGGCTACACCTTC
>.|TRBV2|TRBD2|TRBJ2-5
CASSGTGGRRETQYF
TGTGCCAGCAGTGGGACGGGGGGGAGGCGGGAGACCCAGTACTTC
>.|TRBV9|.|TRBJ2-3
CASSISQRASTDTQYF
TGTGCCAGCAGCATAAGTCAACGAGCAAGCACAGATACGCAGTATTTT
>.|TRBV5-1|TRBD1|TRBJ2-1
CASSAGQGDYNEQFF
TGCGCCAGCAGCGCGGGACAGGGAGACTACAATGAGCAGTTCTTC
>few|TRBV11-3|.|TRBJ1-5
CASSPPEASNQPQHF
TGTGCCAGCAGCCCGCCCGAGGCGAGCAATCAGCCCCAGCATTTT
>.|TRBV11-3|.|TRBJ2-2
CASSLDSGRNTGELFF
TGTGCCAGCAGCTTAGATTCAGGCAGAAACACCGGGGAGCTGTTTTTT
>.|TRBV7-3|TRBD2|TRBJ2-3
CASSLMGGVSTDTQYF
TGTGCCAGCAGCTTAATGGGGGGGGTGTCCACAGATACGCAGTATTTT
>.|TRBV7-9|.|TRBJ1-4
CASSSNKADEKLFF
TGTGCCAGCAGCTCAAACAAGGCGGATGAAAAACTGTTTTTT
>once|TRBV4-1|TRBD2|TRBJ2-1
CASSQVAGGYNEQFF
TGCGCCAGCAGCCAGGTAGCGGGGGGGTACAATGAGCAGTTCTTC
>.|TRBV18|TRBD2|TRBJ2-1
CASATSGGTIEQFF
TGTGCCAGCGCGACTAGCGGGGGGACTATTGAGCAGTTCTTC
>few|TRBV6-5|.|TRBJ2-3
CASSYSARAFTDTQYF
TGTGCCAGCAGTTACTCGGCCAGGGCGTTCACAGATACGCAGTATTTT
>.|TRBV27|TRBD1|TRBJ1-4
CATRGRNEKLFF
TGTGCCACCAGGGGGAGGAATGAAAAACTGTTTTTT
>.|TRBV5-8|TRBD1|TRBJ2-5
CASSWDRQETQYF
TGTGCCAGCAGCTGGGACAGGCAAGAGACCCAGTACTTC
>.|TRBV7-9|TRBD1|TRBJ2-6
CASSSGTGSSGANVLTF
TGTGCCAGCAGCTCCGGGACAGGGAGCTCTGGGGCCAACGTCCTGACTTTC
>few|TRBV7-6|.|TRBJ2-3
CASSFVESGLDTQYF
TGTGCCAGCAGCTTCGTGGAGAGTGGGTTGGATACGCAGTATTTT
>.|TRBV7-2|TRBD1|TRBJ1-2
CASSLGDRAGYGYTF
TGTGCCAGCAGCTTAGGGGACAGGGCTGGATATGGCTACACCTTC
>.|TRBV7-9|TRBD1|TRBJ1-5
CASSSGGDRGFRQPQHF
TGTGCCAGCAGCTCAGGGGGGGACAGGGGGTTCAGGCAGCCCCAGCATTTT
>once|TRBV11-3|TRBD2|TRBJ2-7
CASSPTSGASYEQYF
TGTGCCAGCAGCCCCACTAGCGGGGCTAGCTACGAGCAGTACTTC
>.|TRBV28|.|TRBJ2-5
CASSPRAGRETQYF
TGTGCCAGCAGCCCACGGGCGGGGCGGGAGACCCAGTACTTC
>few|TRBV9|.|TRBJ1-2
CASSVAGEGYGYTF
TGTGCCAGCAGCGTAGCCGGGGAGGGGTATGGCTACACCTTC